The present TCR beta chain was sequenced within a study of T cells after yellow fever vaccination. General study results and limits: Re-detected after boosting: most primary clones, about 95% of CD4 and 88% of CD8.

This clonotype was seen at least ten times. Its antigen is unknown. In germline, CDR1 is DFQATT, CDR2 SNEGSKA (reference sequence). This CDR3 has 17 amino acids. With 5 bases clipped from V and 1 base from J, the junction kept 13 bases outside the gene matches. TCRdb passed the 5' RACE reads through MiXCR, listing each CDR3 protein once. The sample has 500,000 to 650,000 distinct CDR3 sequences; over 9% are singletons. The clonotype comes from a young man who received the YFV17D yellow fever vaccine. This specimen consisted of PBMCs, obtained on the day of the yellow fever booster vaccination. This rearrangement joins TRBV20-1 to TRBJ2-3; TRBD2 agrees at 9 bases. The CDR3 sequence: CSALRPSSGKRTDTQYF. The CDR3 DNA follows: TGCAGTGCTCTCCGCCCCTCTAGCGGGAAGCGCACAGATACGCAGTATTTT.